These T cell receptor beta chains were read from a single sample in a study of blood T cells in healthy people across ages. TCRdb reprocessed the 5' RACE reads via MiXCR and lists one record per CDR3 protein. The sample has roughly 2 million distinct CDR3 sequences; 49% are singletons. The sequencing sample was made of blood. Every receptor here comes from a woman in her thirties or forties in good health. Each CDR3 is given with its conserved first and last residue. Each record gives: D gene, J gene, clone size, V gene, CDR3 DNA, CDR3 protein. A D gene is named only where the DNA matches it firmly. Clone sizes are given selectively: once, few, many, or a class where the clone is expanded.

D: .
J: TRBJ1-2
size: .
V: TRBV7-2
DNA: TGTGCCTGCAGCCCGGTAGGGGCCTATGGCTACACCTTC
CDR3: CACSPVGAYGYTF

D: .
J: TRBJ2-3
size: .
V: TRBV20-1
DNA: TGCAGTGCTAGTACAGGCATGGATACGCAGTATTTT
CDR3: CSASTGMDTQYF

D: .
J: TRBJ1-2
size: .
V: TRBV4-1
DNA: TGCGCCAGCAGCCAAGAGACAGTTTCTGGCTACACCTTC
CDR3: CASSQETVSGYTF

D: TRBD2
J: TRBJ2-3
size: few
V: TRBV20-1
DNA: TGCAGTGCAACGGGGGGGCGTGTCAGCACAGATACGCAGTATTTT
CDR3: CSATGGRVSTDTQYF

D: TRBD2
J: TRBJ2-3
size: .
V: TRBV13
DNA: TGTGCCAGCAGTAGTAGGACTAGCGGGGATGCGTCTGGGCAGTATTTT
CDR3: CASSSRTSGDASGQYF

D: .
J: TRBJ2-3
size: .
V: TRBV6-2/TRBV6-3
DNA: TGTGCCAGCAGGGGAGGGGGGGGCACAGATACGCAGTATTTT
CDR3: CASRGGGGTDTQYF

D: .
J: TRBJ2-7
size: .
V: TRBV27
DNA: TGTGCCAGCAGTACCGTTCGCCTTTCCGGGATTGGGAACAGACCCTACGAGCAGTACTTC
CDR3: CASSTVRLSGIGNRPYEQYF

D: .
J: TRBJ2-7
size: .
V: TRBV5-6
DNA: TGTGCCAGCATCACCCGGCGGGACACCACCTACGAGCAGTACTTC
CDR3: CASITRRDTTYEQYF

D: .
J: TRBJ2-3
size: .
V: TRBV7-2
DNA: TGTGCCAGCAGCTTAAGTATCCGGGGGTTGGGTACGCAGTATTTT
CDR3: CASSLSIRGLGTQYF

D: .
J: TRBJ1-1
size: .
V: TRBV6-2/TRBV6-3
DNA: TGTGCCAGCAGGAATGAGGGTGGCACTGAAGCTTTCTTT
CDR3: CASRNEGGTEAFF

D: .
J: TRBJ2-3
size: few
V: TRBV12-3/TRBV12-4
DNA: TGTGCCAGCAGGTACGGGGTAACAGATACGCAGTATTTT
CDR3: CASRYGVTDTQYF

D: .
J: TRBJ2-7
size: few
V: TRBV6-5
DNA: TGTGCCAGCAGTTTTCAGGGGCCCTCCTACGAGCAGTACTTC
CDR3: CASSFQGPSYEQYF

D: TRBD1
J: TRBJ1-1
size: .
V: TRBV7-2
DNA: TGTGCCAGCAGCTTACGAAGCGGGACAGGGAGCGGATCGTCGGCGAAAGCTTTCTTT
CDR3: CASSLRSGTGSGSSAKAFF

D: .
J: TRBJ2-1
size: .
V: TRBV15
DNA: TGTGCCACCAGCAGGGATATTAAACTGGATGAGCAGTTCTTC
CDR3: CATSRDIKLDEQFF

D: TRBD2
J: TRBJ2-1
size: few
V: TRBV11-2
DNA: TGTGCCAGCAGCTTTTATTCTGGGGCTAGCGGGGGGGCTAATGAGCAGTTCTTC
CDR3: CASSFYSGASGGANEQFF

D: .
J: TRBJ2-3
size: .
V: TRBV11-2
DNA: TGTGCCAGCAGCTTAATTGTACGGGGGCCTAGCACAGATACGCAGTATTTT
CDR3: CASSLIVRGPSTDTQYF

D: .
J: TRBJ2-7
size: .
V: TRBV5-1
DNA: TGCGCCAGTCAGGAGGGGGGCTCCAACGAGCAGTACTTC
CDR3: CASQEGGSNEQYF

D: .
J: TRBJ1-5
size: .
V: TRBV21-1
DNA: TGTGCCAGCAGCAAGGAAGGTCAGCCCCAGCATTTT
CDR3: CASSKEGQPQHF

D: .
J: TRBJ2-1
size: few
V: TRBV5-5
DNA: TGTGCCAGCAGCTTGAGTGGGGCAGGAAATTACAATGAGCAGTTCTTC
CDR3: CASSLSGAGNYNEQFF

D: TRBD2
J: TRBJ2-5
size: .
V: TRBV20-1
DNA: TGCAGTGCTTCGACTAGCGGGGGCTTTTGGCAAGAGACCCAGTACTTC
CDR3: CSASTSGGFWQETQYF

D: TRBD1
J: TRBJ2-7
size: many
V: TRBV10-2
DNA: TGCGCCAGCAGTGGGGACAGGGTCGACGAGCAGTACTTC
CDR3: CASSGDRVDEQYF

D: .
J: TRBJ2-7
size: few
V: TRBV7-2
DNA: TGTGCCAGCAGCTTAGGGTTGCCACAGGAAGCCTACGAGCAGTACTTC
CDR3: CASSLGLPQEAYEQYF

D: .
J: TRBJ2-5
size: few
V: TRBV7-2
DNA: TGTGCCAGCAGCTTGGTTGGGGGGCGCGGAGAGACCCAGTACTTC
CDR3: CASSLVGGRGETQYF

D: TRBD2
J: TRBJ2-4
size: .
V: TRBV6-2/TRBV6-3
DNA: TGTGCCAGCACTACGGGAGGAGGAGCCAAAAACATTCAGTACTTC
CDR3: CASTTGGGAKNIQYF

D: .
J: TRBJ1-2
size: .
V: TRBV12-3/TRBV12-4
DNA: TGTGCCAGCAGCCCCTATGTTTGGTATGGCTACACCTTC
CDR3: CASSPYVWYGYTF

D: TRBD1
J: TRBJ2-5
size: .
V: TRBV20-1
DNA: TGCAGTGCAGCCCCGGCCCGGGACAGCCAAGAGACCCAGTACTTC
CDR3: CSAAPARDSQETQYF

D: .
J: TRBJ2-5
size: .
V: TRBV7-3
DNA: TGTGCCAGCAGCCTTCAGCCGGGACATCAAGAGACCCAGTACTTC
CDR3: CASSLQPGHQETQYF

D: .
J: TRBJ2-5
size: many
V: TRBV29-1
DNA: TGCAGCGTTGTATCCAGGGACGGAGAGACCCAGTACTTC
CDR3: CSVVSRDGETQYF

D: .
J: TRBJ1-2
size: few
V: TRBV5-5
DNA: TGTGCCAGCAGCTTGGTCGACAGAGTATATGGCTACACCTTC
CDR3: CASSLVDRVYGYTF

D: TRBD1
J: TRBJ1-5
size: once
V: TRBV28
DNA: TGTGCCAGCAGTTTTGGGGGACAGGGGATGTTGATCAATCAGCCCCAGCATTTT
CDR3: CASSFGGQGMLINQPQHF

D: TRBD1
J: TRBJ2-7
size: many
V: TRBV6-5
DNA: TGTGCCAGCAGTTTAGGGGGCCTAATTGAATACGAGCAGTACTTC
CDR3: CASSLGGLIEYEQYF

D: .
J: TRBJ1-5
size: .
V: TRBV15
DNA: TGTGCCACCAGCAGAGATAGGGACCTAGGCAATCAGCCCCAGCATTTT
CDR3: CATSRDRDLGNQPQHF

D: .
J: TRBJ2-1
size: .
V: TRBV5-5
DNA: TGTGCCAGCAGTCCTCACTATCAGACGGTGGGGCAGTTCTTC
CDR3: CASSPHYQTVGQFF

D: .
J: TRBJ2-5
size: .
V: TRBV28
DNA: TGTGCCAGCAGTCCTAGGGGTTCATTTAGGTGGGAGACCCAGTACTTC
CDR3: CASSPRGSFRWETQYF

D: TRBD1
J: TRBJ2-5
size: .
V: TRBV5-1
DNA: TGCGCCAGCAGCGGGATGACAGGGTCAATGGGAGAGACCCAGTACTTC
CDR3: CASSGMTGSMGETQYF

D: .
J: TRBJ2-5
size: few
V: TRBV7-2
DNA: TGTGCCAGCAGCTTATATCTGGACCAAGAGACCCAGTACTTC
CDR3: CASSLYLDQETQYF

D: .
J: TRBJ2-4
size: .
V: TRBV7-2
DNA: TGTGCCTCAGGGGGGGAAAACATTCAGTACTTC
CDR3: CASGGENIQYF

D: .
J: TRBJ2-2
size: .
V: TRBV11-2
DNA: TGTGCCAGCAGATCAACCGGGGGCGGTGGGGAGCTGTTTTTT
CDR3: CASRSTGGGGELFF

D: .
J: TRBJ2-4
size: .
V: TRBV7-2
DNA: TGTGCCAGCAGCTTCCCTCGGCTACAGGTAGCCAAAAACATTCAGTACTTC
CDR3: CASSFPRLQVAKNIQYF

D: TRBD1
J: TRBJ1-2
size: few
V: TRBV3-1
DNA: TGTGCCAGCAGCCAAGCCCTGGGCGGGGGACAGGACTATGGCTACACCTTC
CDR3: CASSQALGGGQDYGYTF

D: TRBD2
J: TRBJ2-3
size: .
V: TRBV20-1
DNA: TGCAGTGCTAGAGATCGGGGGGGCATCACAGATACGCAGTATTTT
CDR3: CSARDRGGITDTQYF

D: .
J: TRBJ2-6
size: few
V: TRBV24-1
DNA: TGTGCCACGCAGGGTATCGGGGCCAACGTCCTGACTTTC
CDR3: CATQGIGANVLTF

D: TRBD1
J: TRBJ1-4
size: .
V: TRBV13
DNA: TGTGCCAGCAGCTTACCGGGACAGGACGAAAAACTGTTTTTT
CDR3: CASSLPGQDEKLFF

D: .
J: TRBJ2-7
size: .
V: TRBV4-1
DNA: TGCGCCAGCAGCTCTAGTATCCACGAGCAGTACTTC
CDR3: CASSSSIHEQYF

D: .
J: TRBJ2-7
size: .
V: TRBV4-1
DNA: TGCGCCAGCAGGTCAGAAACGGGAGTCGCCTATTACGAGCAGTACTTC
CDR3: CASRSETGVAYYEQYF